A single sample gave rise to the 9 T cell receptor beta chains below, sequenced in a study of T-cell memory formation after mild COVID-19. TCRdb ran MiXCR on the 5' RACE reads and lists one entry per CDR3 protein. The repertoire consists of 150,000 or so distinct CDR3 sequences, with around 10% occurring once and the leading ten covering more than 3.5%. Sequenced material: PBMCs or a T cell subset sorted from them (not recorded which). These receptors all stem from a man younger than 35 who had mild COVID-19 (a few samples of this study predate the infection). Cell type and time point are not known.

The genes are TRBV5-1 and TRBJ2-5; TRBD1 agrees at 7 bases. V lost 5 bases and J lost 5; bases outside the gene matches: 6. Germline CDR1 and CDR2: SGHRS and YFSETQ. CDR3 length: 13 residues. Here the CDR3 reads CASRHTGAETQYF. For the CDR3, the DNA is TGCGCCAGCAGACACACAGGGGCCGAGACCCAGTACTTC.

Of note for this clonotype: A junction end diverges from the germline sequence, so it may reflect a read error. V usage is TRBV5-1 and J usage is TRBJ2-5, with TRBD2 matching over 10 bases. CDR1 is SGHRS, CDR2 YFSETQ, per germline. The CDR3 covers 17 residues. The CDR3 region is CASSPPGLAVNQETQYF. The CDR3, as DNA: TGCGCCAGCAGCCCGCCAGGACTAGCGGTTAACCAGGAGACCCAGTACTTC.

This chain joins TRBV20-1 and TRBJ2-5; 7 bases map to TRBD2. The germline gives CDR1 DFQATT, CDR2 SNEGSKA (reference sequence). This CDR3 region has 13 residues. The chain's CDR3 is CSLGRAGRETQYF. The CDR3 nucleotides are TGCAGCCTCGGGAGAGCCGGGAGGGAGACCCAGTACTTC.

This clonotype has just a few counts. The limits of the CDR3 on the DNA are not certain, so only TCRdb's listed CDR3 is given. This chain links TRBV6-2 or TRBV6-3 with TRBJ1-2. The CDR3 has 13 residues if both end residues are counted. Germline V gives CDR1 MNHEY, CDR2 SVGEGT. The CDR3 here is CASSSSGYYGYTF.

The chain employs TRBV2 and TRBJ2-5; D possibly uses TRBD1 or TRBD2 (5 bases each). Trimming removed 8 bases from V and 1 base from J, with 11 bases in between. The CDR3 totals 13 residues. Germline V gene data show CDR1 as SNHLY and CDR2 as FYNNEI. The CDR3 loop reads CASGDLSQETQYF. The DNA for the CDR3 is TGTGCCAGCGGGGACCTCTCCCAAGAGACCCAGTACTTC.

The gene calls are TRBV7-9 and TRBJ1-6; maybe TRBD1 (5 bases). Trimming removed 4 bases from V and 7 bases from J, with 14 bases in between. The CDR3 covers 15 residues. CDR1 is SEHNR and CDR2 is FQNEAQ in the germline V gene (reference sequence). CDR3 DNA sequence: TGTGCCAGCAGCTACTCCGGGACCCAAAATTCACCCCTCCACTTT. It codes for CASSYSGTQNSPLHF.

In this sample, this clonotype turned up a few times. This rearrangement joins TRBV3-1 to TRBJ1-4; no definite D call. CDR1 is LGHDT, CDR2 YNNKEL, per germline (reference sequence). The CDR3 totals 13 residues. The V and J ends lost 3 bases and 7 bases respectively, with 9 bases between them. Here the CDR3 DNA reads TGTGCCAGCAGCCACAGAGGGTTTGAAAAACTGTTTTTT. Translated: CASSHRGFEKLFF.

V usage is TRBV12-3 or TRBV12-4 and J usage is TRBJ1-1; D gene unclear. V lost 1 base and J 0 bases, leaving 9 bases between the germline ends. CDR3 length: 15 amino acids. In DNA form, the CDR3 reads TGTGCCAGCAGTTTAGGCCGAACCATGAACACTGAAGCTTTCTTT. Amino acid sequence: CASSLGRTMNTEAFF.

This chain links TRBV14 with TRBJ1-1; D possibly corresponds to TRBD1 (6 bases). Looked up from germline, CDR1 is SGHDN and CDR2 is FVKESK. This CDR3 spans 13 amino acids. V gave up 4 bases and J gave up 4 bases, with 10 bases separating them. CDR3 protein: CASSRDRFTEAFF. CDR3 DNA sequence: TGTGCCAGCAGCCGTGACAGGTTCACTGAAGCTTTCTTT. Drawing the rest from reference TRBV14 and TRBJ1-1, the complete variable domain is EAGVTQFPSHSVIEKGQTVTLRCDPISGHDNLYWYRRVMGKEIKFLLHFVKESKQDESGMPNNRFLAERTGGTYSTLKVQPAELEDSGVYFCASSRDRFTEAFFGQGTRLTVV.